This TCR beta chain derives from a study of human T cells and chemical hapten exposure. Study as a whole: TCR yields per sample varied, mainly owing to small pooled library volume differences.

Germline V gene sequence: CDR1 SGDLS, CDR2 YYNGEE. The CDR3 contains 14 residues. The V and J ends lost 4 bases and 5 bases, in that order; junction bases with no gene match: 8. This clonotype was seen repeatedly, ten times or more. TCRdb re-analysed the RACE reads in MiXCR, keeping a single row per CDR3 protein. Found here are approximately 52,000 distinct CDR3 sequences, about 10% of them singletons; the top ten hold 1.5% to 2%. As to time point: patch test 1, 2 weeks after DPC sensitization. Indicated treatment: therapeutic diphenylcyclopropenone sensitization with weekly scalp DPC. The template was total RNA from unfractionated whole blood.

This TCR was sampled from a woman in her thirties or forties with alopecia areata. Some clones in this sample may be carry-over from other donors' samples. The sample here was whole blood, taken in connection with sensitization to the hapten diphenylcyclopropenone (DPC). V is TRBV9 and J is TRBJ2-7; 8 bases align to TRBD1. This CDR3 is CASSPGTGPHEQYF. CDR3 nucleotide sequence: TGTGCCAGCAGCCCGGGGACAGGCCCTCACGAGCAGTACTTC. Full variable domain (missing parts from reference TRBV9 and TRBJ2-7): DSGVTQTPKHLITATGQRVTLRCSPRSGDLSVYWYQQSLDQGLQFLIQYYNGEERAKGNILERFSAQQFPDLHSELNLSSLELGDSALYFCASSPGTGPHEQYFGPGTRLTVT.